Sequencing of this TCR beta chain was carried out in a study of cytomegalovirus exposure and HLA in healthy donors (dated by TCRdb to the late 2010s). Regarding the research as a whole: A later analysis indicated that the 120 or so validation repertoires were generated on the platform also employed for the 670 or so repertoires of the first cohort. High-throughput TCR immunosequencing, statistical association of individual TCRs with disease status, and machine learning were combined to predict cytomegalovirus infection status. The study aimed to test whether signatures of past pathogen exposure could be identified by cataloging public T cell receptors. Besides the first cohort of roughly 660 subjects, a separate validation cohort made up of over 100 different subjects was used.

CDR1 and CDR2 are read off the germline V gene as SGHTA and FQGNSA. Counted from cysteine to phenylalanine, this CDR3 has 14 amino acids. Only the CDR3 region is kept as DNA, spanning 42 bases read in frame from base 1. For this chain, trimming is 5 bases at the V end and 7 bases at the J end, and the number of junction bases without a gene match is 7. The donors were included in the validation cohort of 120 subjects, a group kept apart from the roughly 680-subject first cohort. The count of this clone is one. Its antigen is still unknown. No base-level quality is on record; no much larger clone is a single base apart. Overall study outcomes, separate from this receptor: The classifier was reported to diagnose cytomegalovirus status with high specificity and sensitivity in both the original cohort and the validation cohort. While some public TCRs were present in many individuals, most TCR sequences turned up only very rarely across donors. Subsequent analysis determined that TCRs grouped into clusters in the first cohort also showed a tendency toward co-occurrence across the 120 validation repertoires, and roughly 94% of cluster scores exceeded 0. In the study, some 180 TCR beta chains were listed as associated with cytomegalovirus. The authors suggested that the approach could potentially be generalized to other disease states and immunological phenotypes. A later analysis lacked HLA typing for the validation cohort, so it scored co-occurrence in that cohort across all 130 or so repertoires. Three of the identified cytomegalovirus-associated TCR beta chains were confirmed in vitro to be specific for cytomegalovirus antigens.

The receptor library was made with the immunoSEQ multiplex PCR assay. Per the authors' processing: A statistical classification framework was built to diagnose cytomegalovirus status from the catalog of TCR beta chain sequences. Not all clones reach the TCRdb copy of this immuneACCESS table, which keeps in-frame sequences only. Checked studies attribute under half of the gap to unresolved V genes and leave the rest unexplained. Clone size and V and J calls were adopted from that table, with D and trimming inferred from the DNA. Present in this sample are about 57,000 clones, about 92% of which were seen just once. The top ten constitute roughly 5.2% of the sample.

In this chain, TRBV7-2 is recombined with TRBJ2-2; 7 nucleotides in the junction match TRBD1. Sequenced sample: PBMCs. The receptor was derived from a woman aged 18-30 years in good health and CMV-seronegative. The nucleotides read TGTGCCAGCAGCCCGGGACAGACTGGCGGGGAGCTGTTTTTT. This translates into CASSPGQTGGELFF.